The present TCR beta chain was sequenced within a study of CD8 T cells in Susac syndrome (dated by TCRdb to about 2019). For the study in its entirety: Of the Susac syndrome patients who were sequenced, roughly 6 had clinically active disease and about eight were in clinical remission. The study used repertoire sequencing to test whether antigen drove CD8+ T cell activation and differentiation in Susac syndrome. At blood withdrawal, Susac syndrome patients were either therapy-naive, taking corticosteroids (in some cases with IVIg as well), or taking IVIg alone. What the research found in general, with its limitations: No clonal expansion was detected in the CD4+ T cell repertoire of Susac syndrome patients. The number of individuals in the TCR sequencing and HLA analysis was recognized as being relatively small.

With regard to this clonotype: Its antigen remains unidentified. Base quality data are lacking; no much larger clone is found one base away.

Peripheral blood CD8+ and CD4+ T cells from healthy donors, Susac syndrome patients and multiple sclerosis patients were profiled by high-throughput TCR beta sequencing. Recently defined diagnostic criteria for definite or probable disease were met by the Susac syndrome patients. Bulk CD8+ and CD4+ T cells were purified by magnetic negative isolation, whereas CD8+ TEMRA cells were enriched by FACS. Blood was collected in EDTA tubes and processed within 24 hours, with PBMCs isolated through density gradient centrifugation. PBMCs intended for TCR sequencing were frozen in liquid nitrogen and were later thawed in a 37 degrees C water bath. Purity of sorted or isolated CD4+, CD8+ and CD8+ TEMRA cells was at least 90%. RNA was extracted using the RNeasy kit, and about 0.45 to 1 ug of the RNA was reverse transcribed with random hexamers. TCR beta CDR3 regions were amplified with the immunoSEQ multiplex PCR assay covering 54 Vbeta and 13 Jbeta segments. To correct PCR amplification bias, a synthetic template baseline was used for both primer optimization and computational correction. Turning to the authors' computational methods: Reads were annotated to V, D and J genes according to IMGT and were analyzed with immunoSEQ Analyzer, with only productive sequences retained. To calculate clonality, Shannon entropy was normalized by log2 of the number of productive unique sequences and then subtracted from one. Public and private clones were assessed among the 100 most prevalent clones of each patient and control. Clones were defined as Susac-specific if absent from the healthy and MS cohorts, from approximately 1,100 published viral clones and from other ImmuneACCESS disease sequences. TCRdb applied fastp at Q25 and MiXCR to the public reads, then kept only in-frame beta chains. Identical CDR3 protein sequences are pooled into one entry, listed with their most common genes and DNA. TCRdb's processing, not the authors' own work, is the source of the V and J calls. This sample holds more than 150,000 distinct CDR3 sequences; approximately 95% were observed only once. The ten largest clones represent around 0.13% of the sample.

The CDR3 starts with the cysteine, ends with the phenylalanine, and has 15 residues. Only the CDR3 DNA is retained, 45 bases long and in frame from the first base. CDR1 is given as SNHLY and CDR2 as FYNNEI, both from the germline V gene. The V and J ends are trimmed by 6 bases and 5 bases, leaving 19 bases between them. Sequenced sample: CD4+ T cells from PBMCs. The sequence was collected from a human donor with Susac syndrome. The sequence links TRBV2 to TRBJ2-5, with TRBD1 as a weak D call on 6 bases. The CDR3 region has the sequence CASSLPTGWGETQYF. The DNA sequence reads TGTGCCAGCAGCCTCCCGACAGGCTGGGGGGAGACCCAGTACTTC.